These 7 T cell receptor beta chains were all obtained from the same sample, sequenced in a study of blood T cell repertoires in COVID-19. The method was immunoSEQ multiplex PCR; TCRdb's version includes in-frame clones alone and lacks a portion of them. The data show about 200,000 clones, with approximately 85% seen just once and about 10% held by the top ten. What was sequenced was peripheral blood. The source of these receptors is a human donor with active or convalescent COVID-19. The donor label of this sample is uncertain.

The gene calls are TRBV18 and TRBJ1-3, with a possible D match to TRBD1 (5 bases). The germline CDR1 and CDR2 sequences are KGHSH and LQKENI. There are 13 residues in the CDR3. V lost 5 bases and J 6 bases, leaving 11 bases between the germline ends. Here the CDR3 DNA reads TGTGCCAGCTCATCAGACAGAGCAAACACCATATATTTT. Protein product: CASSSDRANTIYF.

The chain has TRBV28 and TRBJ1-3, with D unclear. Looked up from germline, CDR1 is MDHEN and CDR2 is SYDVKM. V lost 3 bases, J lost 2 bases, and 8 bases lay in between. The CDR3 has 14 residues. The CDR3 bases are TGTGCCAGCAGTTTCGGGAGCGCTGGAAACACCATATATTTT. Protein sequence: CASSFGSAGNTIYF.

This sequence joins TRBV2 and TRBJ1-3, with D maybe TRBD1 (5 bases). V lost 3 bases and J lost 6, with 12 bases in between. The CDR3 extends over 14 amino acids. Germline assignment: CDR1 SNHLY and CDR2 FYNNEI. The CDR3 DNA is TGTGCCAGCAGTGACCGGCAGGGAAAAAACACCATATATTTT. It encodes CASSDRQGKNTIYF.

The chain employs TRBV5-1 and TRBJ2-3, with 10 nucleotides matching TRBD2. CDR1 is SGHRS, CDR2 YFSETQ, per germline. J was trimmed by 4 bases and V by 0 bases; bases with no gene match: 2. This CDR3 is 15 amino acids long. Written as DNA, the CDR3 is TGCGCCAGCAGCTTGGAGCGGGGGGGCCCAGATACGCAGTATTTT. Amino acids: CASSLERGGPDTQYF.

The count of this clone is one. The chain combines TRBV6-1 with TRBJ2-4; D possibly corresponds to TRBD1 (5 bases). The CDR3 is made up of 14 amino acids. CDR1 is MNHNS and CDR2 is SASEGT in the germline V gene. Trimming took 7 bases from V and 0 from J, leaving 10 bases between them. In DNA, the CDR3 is TGTGCCAGCAAAACAGGATTAGCCAAAAACATTCAGTACTTC. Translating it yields CASKTGLAKNIQYF.

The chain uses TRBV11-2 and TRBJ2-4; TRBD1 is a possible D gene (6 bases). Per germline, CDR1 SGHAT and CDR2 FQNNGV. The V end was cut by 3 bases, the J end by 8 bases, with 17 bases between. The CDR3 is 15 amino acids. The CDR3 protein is CASSFRQATAHIQYF. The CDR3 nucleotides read TGTGCCAGCAGCTTTCGACAGGCCACAGCGCACATTCAGTACTTC. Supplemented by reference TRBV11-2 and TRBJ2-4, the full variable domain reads EAGVAQSPRYKIIEKRQSVAFWCNPISGHATLYWYQQILGQGPKLLIQFQNNGVVDDSQLPKDRFSAERLKGVDSTLKIQPAKLEDSAVYLCASSFRQATAHIQYFGAGTRLSVL.

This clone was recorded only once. CDR3 sequence: CASSHADTQYF. CDR3 DNA sequence: TGTGCCAGCAGTCACGCGGATACGCAGTATTTT. This chain connects TRBV27 to TRBJ2-3; D uncertain. From germline, CDR1 is MNHEY and CDR2 SMNVEV (reference sequence). The CDR3 runs 11 residues. Trimming removed 5 bases from V and 6 bases from J, with 6 bases in between.